This TCR beta chain was identified during a study of shared clonotypes between healthy human individuals. Clones were sequenced by immunoSEQ multiplex PCR, and TCRdb holds only the in-frame ones, with some missing. The table includes about 2,500,000 clones, approximately 92% detected once. Note on this clone: No antigen is known for it.

CDR3 length equals 15 residues. V shed 4 bases, J shed 4 bases, and the junction held 7 bases outside the gene matches. Germline-derived CDR1 and CDR2 are SGHVS and FQNEAQ. Overall study results and limits: Naive subsets tended to show greater estimated richness than memory subsets.

The TCR comes from a man aged 18 to 30 in good health. The J gene is TRBJ2-1, the V gene TRBV7-8; 7 bases map to TRBD2. The sequenced sample was naive CD4+ T cells sorted from blood. The subset: CD45RA+ positively selected. This chain's CDR3 is CASSSRAGPYNEQFF. The CDR3 nucleotides read TGTGCCAGCAGCTCCCGAGCGGGGCCTTACAATGAGCAGTTCTTC.